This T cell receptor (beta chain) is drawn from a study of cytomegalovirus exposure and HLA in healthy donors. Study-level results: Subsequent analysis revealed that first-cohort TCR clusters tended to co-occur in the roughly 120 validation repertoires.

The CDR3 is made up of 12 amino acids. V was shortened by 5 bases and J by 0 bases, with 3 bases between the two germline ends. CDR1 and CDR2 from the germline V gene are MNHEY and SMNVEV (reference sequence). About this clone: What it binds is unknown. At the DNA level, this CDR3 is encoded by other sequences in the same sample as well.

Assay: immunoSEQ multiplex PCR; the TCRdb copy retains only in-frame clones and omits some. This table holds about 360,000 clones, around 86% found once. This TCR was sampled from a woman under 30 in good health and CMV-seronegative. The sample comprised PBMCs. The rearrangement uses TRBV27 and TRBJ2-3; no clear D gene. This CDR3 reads CASSPSTDTQYF. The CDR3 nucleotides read TGTGCCAGCAGTCCGAGCACAGATACGCAGTATTTT.